This T cell receptor (beta chain) was documented in a study of PD-1 blockade in mismatch repair-deficient tumors. Study background: Patients had approximately 13 mismatch repair-deficient cancer types and were previously treated and progressing.

All patients were mismatch repair deficient, assessed by either PCR or immunohistochemistry. TCRs were sequenced from three patients responding to pembrolizumab. This CDR3 contains 11 residues. Trimming shortened V by 0 bases and J by 7 bases, and 3 bases separated the two germline ends. Germline-derived CDR1 and CDR2 are DFQATT and SNEGSKA (reference sequence). Only in-frame clones appear in the TCRdb table, and some are missing; sequencing was by immunoSEQ multiplex PCR. Among some 16,000 clones listed, approximately 84% were seen once. V gene TRBV20-1 combines with J gene TRBJ1-4, with D unclear. The receptor comes from an adult with mismatch repair-deficient cancer. The sample was PBMCs, taken roughly 23 weeks after starting pembrolizumab. This chain's CDR3 is CSARELEKLFF. CDR3 coding DNA: TGCAGTGCTAGAGAACTTGAAAAACTGTTTTTT.